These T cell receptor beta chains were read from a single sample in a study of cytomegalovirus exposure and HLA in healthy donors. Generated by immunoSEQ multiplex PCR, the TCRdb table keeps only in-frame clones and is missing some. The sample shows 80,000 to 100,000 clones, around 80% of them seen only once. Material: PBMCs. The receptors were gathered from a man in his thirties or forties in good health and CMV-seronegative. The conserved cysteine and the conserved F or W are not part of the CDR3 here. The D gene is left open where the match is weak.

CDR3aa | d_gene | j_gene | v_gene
ASSPARENEQF | NA | TRBJ2-1 | TRBV18
ASSIQGAANYGYT | TRBD1 | TRBJ1-2 | TRBV5-5
ASSPGLANQETQY | TRBD2 | TRBJ2-5 | TRBV2
ASSFGRLRRSEQF | NA | TRBJ2-1 | TRBV5-8
ASSTGLAGQVDTQY | TRBD2 | TRBJ2-3 | TRBV5-4
SVRTGRFPEAF | TRBD1 | TRBJ1-1 | TRBV29-1
ASSNPGDSYEQY | NA | TRBJ2-7 | TRBV19
ASSVGQGETQY | NA | TRBJ2-5 | TRBV9
ASSSGWGRDTEAF | NA | TRBJ1-1 | TRBV7-2
ASSQRQGLSTEAF | TRBD1 | TRBJ1-1 | TRBV14
ASSPVAGYATNEKLF | NA | TRBJ1-4 | TRBV21-1
ASSTGQGAEAF | TRBD1 | TRBJ1-1 | TRBV5-4
ASSSRPTGDTEAF | TRBD1 | TRBJ1-1 | TRBV5-1
ASSQEVSAYNEQF | NA | TRBJ2-1 | TRBV4-2
ASSWTGDRVSYEQY | TRBD1 | TRBJ2-7 | TRBV6-6
ASSLDVGGCSDGYT | NA | TRBJ1-2 | TRBV11-3
AISESVGRIYEQY | NA | TRBJ2-7 | TRBV10-3
ASSFSGGFNEQY | TRBD1 | TRBJ2-7 | TRBV7-3
ASSPRGTVTYEQY | TRBD1 | TRBJ2-7 | TRBV18
ASRRQFSYEQY | NA | TRBJ2-7 | TRBV5-6
ASSSNRAAYEQY | NA | TRBJ2-7 | TRBV7-2
ASSHGLAEDTQY | TRBD2 | TRBJ2-3 | TRBV4-2
ASSHGWGQDQPQH | NA | TRBJ1-5 | TRBV4-1
ASSPGTSYEAF | NA | TRBJ1-1 | TRBV18